The clone carrying this T cell receptor beta chain was picked up many times. Its target is unknown. This specimen belongs to a study of regulatory T cells in long-lasting Graves disease. Study-wide points: Persistent Graves' patients showed reduced TCR diversity versus newly diagnosed patients.

V lost 1 base to trimming and J lost 5 bases, with 15 bases between them. Germline V CDR1 and CDR2: LGHDT, YNNKEL (reference sequence). The CDR3 is 17 residues long. As for time point: newly diagnosed GD, antithyroid drugs for less than 3 months. Scientists built the TCR library using RNA that was extracted from PBMCs. Sequencing libraries for TCR beta were prepared with iRepertoire HTBI primers and Arm-PCR of CDR3 regions. TCRdb processed the multiplex PCR reads anew with MiXCR; each CDR3 protein has one entry. The data show a few hundred thousand distinct CDR3 sequences, around 18% seen once. The same specimen was also included in a second study, on T cells in Graves' hyperthyroidism and ophthalmopathy. That paper notes: A first-round RT-PCR of the TCR CDR3 used the HTBI primer set.

The sample was peripheral blood mononuclear cells (PBMCs), taken at new diagnosis, from a patient treated with antithyroid drugs. This clonotype was sampled from a woman aged 25-40 years with Graves disease. The V gene is TRBV3-1, the J gene TRBJ2-6; perhaps TRBD1 as D (5 bases). CDR3 nucleotide sequence: TGTGCCAGCAGCCAAGGCCCGAACCAGGGTTGGGCCAACGTCCTGACTTTC. Its translation is CASSQGPNQGWANVLTF.